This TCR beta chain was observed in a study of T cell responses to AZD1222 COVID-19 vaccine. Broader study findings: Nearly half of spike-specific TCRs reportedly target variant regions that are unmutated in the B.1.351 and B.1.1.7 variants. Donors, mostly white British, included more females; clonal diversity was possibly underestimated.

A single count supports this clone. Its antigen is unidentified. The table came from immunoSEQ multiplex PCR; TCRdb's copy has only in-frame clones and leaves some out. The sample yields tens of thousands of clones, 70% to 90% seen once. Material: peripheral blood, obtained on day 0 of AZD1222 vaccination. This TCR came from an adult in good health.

As DNA, the CDR3 is TGTGCCAGTAGTCCCCGACTAGCGGGAGGGCGTAATGAGCAGTTCTTC. It is translated as CASSPRLAGGRNEQFF. This chain connects TRBV19 to TRBJ2-1; 14 bases are shared with TRBD2. CDR1 LNHDA and CDR2 SQIVND come from the germline V gene (reference sequence). The CDR3 spans 16 residues. Losses at the gene ends were 5 bases for V and 7 bases for J; bases not matched to a gene: 7.